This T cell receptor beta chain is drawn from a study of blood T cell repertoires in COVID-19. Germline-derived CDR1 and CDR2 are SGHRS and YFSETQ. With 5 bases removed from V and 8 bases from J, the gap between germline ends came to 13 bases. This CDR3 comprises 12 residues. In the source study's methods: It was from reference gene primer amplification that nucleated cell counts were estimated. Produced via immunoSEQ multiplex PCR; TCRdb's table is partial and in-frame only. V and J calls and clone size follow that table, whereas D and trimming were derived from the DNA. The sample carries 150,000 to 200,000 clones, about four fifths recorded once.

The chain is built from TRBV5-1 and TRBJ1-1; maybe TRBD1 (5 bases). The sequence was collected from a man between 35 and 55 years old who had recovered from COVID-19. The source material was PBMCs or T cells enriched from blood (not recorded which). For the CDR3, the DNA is TGCGCCAGCAGATTCACAGGTACCGAAGCTTTCTTT. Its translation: CASRFTGTEAFF.